This T cell receptor (beta chain) comes out of a study of T-cell reconstitution after alpha-beta-depleted transplantation in children. Molecular barcoding with unique molecular identifiers was used for the TCRbeta library. TCRdb reanalysed the PCR reads using MiXCR and keeps one entry per CDR3 protein. Found here are some 530,000 distinct CDR3 sequences, around 13% of them singletons; the top ten hold roughly 5.4%. In this sample, this clonotype turned up many times. Germline V gene data show CDR1 as SGHTA and CDR2 as FQGTGA. The V gene lost 7 bases and the J gene lost 4 bases, with 14 bases spanning the gap. The CDR3 sequence is 14 residues long.

The sequence came from a human donor who donated a stem cell graft to a child with combined immunodeficiency. This chain links TRBV7-3 with TRBJ2-1; D possibly corresponds to TRBD2 (6 bases). The sequencing here drew on PBMCs from the stem cell graft donor, taken from the stem cell graft. The CDR3 sequence is CASTRMGGYNEQFF. In DNA, the CDR3 is TGTGCCAGCACCCGAATGGGGGGATACAATGAGCAGTTCTTC.